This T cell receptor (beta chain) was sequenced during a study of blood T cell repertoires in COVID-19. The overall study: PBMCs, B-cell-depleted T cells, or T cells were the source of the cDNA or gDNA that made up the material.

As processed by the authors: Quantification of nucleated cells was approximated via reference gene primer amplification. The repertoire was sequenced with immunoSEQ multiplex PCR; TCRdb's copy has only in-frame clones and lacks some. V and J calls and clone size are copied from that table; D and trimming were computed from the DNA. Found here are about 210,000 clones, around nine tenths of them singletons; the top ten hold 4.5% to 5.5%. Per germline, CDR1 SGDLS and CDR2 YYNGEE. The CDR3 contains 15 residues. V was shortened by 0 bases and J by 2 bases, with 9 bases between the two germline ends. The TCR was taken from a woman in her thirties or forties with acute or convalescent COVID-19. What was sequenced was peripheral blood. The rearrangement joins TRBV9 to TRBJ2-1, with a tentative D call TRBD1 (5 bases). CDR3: CASSVEGVAYNEQFF. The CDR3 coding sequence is TGTGCCAGCAGCGTAGAAGGGGTGGCCTACAATGAGCAGTTCTTC.